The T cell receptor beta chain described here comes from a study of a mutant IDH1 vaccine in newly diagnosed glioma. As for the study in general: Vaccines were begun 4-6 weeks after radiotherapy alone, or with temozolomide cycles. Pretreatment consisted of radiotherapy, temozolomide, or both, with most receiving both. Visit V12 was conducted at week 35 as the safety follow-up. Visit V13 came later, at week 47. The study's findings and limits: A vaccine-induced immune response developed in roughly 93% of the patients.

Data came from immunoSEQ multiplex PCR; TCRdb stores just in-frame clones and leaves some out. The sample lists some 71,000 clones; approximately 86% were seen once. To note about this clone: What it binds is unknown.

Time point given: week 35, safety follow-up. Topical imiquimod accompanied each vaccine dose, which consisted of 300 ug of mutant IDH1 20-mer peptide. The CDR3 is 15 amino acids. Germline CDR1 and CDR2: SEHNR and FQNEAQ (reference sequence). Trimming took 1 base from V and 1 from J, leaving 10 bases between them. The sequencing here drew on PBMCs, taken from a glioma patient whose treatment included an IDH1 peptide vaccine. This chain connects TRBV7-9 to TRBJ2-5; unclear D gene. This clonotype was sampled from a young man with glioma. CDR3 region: CASSLGRQTQETQYF. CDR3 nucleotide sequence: TGTGCCAGCAGCTTAGGTCGGCAGACCCAAGAGACCCAGTACTTC.